This is a list of T cell receptor beta chains from one sample in a study of blood T cell repertoires in COVID-19. TCRdb keeps only in-frame clones here, not all; method: immunoSEQ multiplex PCR. The table includes approximately 110,000 clones, 81% detected once. The material sequenced was peripheral blood. Receptor source: a man of 80 years or more with acute or convalescent COVID-19. Each CDR3 is given with its conserved first and last residue. A D gene is named only where the DNA matches it firmly. The size field is filled for only some rows; it gives once, few, many or a size class.

TRBJ2-7	TRBD2	TRBV28	.	CASTQASGSYEQYF	TGTGCCAGCACACAGGCTAGCGGGAGCTACGAGCAGTACTTC
TRBJ2-2	TRBD1	TRBV7-8	.	CASSLVGTGQNGELFF	TGTGCCAGCAGCTTAGTAGGGACAGGGCAGAACGGGGAGCTGTTTTTT
TRBJ1-1	TRBD1	TRBV5-4	.	CASSHGQEMNTEAFF	TGTGCCAGCAGCCACGGACAGGAGATGAACACTGAAGCTTTCTTT
TRBJ2-3	.	TRBV7-3	.	CASSTNAGIEQYF	TGTGCCAGCAGCACCAACGCGGGAATCGAGCAGTATTTT
TRBJ1-2	.	TRBV6-5	few	CASSYSNRDNSGYTF	TGTGCCAGCAGTTACTCGAACAGGGATAATAGTGGCTACACCTTC
TRBJ1-4	TRBD1	TRBV28	.	CASSYRGTNEKLFF	TGTGCCAGCAGCTACAGGGGAACTAATGAAAAACTGTTTTTT
TRBJ1-3	.	TRBV4-1	.	CASSQVAAGSTAGSGNTIYF	TGCGCCAGCAGCCAAGTCGCAGCAGGCTCAACAGCGGGCTCTGGAAACACCATATATTTT
TRBJ2-3	.	TRBV18	.	CASSPLNRAGTDTQYF	TGTGCCAGCTCACCACTGAACAGGGCTGGCACAGATACGCAGTATTTT
TRBJ2-1	.	TRBV30	.	CAWSVMRIYNEQFF	TGTGCCTGGAGTGTTATGCGGATCTACAATGAGCAGTTCTTC
TRBJ2-5	TRBD1	TRBV5-1	once	CASSFPGQRSQYQETQYF	TGCGCCAGCAGCTTCCCGGGACAGCGGAGCCAGTACCAAGAGACCCAGTACTTC